This TCR beta chain was retrieved from a study of shared clonotypes between healthy human individuals. Turning to the study itself: CD4 naive and CD4 memory each took three plates per donor, while CD8 naive took two and CD8 memory one. The study, taken as a whole, reports: Clonotype sharing among donors, it was expected, would be affected by sequencing depth. Naive subsets generally had larger estimated richness than memory subsets.

Assay: immunoSEQ multiplex PCR; the TCRdb copy retains only in-frame clones and omits some. The data show over 2 million clones, about 95% seen once. CD8 cells classed as naive were CD45RO-negative and positively selected for CCR7, excluding terminally differentiated effector memory CD45RA+ cells. Comment on this clone: The antigen is not known.

J was trimmed by 4 bases and V by 4 bases; bases with no gene match: 4. Germline V gene lookup returns CDR1 SEHNR and CDR2 FQNEAQ (reference sequence). The CDR3 is made up of 15 amino acids. The chain carries TRBV7-9 and TRBJ2-2; 9 bases line up with TRBD1. The sample taken for sequencing was naive CD8+ T cells sorted from blood. The sequence was obtained from a man between 18 and 29 years old in good health. This chain's CDR3 is CASSWTGATTGELFF. Written as DNA, the CDR3 is TGTGCCAGCAGCTGGACAGGGGCTACCACCGGGGAGCTGTTTTTT. Looking up the rest from reference TRBV7-9 and TRBJ2-2 gives the full variable domain: DTGVSQNPRHKITKRGQNVTFRCDPISEHNRLYWYRQTLGQGPEFLTYFQNEAQLEKSRLLSDRFSAERPKGSFSTLEIQRTEQGDSAMYLCASSWTGATTGELFFGEGSRLTVL.